These 2 T cell receptor beta chains came from one sample sequenced in a study of control samples from healthy donors and cancer patients. The protocol was immunoSEQ multiplex PCR, while the TCRdb copy is restricted to in-frame clones and leaves out a portion. Found here are approximately 70,000 clones, more than 85% of them singletons; the top ten hold 3.5% to 4%. Specimen: blood. These receptors originate from a woman between 45 and 60 years old in good health.

The V call is TRBV29-1, the J call TRBJ2-2; D may be TRBD2 (6 bases). This CDR3 contains 13 residues. The germline V gene has CDR1 SQVTM and CDR2 ANQGSEA. The ends were cut back, 5 bases at V and 4 bases at J, with 11 bases in the middle. The CDR3 spells CSVSKTSTGELFF. The CDR3 nucleotides are TGCAGCGTTTCAAAGACTAGCACCGGGGAGCTGTTTTTT.

The rearrangement links TRBV7-3 to TRBJ2-2; D unresolved. The CDR3 length is 14 residues. Looked up from germline, CDR1 is SGHTA and CDR2 is FQGTGA. Between the trimmed V and J ends, which lost 5 bases and 1 base, there was a span of 8 bases. The DNA for the CDR3 is TGTGCCAGCAGCCCCAGAGGGAACACCGGGGAGCTGTTTTTT. It is translated as CASSPRGNTGELFF.